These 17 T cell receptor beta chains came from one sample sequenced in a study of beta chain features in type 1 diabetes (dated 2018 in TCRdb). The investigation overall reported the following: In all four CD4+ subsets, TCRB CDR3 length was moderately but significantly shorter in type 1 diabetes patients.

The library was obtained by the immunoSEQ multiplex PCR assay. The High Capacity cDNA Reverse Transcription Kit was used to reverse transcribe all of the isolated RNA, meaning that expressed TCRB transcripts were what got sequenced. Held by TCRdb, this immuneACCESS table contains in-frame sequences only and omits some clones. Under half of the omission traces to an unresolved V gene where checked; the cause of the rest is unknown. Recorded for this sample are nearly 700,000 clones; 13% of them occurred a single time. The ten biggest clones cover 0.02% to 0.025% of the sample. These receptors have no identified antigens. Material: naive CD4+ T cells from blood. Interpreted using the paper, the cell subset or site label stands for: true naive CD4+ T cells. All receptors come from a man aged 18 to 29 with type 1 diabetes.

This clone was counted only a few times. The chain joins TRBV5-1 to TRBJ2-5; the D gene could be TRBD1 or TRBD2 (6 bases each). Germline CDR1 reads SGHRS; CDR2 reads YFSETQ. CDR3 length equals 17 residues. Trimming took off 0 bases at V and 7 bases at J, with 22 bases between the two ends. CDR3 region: CASSLAAGPGADGTQYF. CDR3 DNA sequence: TGCGCCAGCAGCTTGGCCGCGGGGCCGGGGGCCGACGGGACCCAGTACTTC.

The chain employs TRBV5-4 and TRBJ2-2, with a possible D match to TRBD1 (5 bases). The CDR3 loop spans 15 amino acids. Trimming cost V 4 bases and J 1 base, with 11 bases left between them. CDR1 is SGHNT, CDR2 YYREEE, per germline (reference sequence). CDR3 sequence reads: CASSIVGVNTGELFF. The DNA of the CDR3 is TGTGCCAGCAGCATTGTAGGGGTGAACACCGGGGAGCTGTTTTTT.

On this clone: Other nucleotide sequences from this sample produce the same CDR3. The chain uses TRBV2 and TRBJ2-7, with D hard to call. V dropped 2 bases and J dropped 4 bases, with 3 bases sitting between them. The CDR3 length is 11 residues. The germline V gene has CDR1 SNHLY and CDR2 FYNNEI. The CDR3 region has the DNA TGTGCCAGCAGTGAAACGTACGAGCAGTACTTC. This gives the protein CASSETYEQYF.

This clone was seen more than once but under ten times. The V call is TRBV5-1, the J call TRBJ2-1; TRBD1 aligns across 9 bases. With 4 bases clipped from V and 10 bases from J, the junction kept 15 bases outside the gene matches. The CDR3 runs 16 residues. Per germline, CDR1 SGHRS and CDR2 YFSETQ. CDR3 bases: TGCGCCAGCAGCAACCGGGACAGGGAGACTAGTCCGGAGCAGTTCTTC. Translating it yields CASSNRDRETSPEQFF.

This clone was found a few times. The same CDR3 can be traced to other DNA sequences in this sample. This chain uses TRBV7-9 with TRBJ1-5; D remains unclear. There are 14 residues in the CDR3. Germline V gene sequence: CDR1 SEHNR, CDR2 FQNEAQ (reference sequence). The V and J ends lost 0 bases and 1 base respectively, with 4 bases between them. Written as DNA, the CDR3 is TGTGCCAGCAGCTTAGCGGGAAGCAATCAGCCCCAGCATTTT. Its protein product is CASSLAGSNQPQHF.

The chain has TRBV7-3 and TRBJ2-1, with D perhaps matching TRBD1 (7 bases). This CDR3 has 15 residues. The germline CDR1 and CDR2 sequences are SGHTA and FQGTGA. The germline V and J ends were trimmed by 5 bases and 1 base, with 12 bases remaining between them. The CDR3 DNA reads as TGTGCCAGCAGCACCCAGGGGGGTTCCTACAATGAGCAGTTCTTC. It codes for CASSTQGGSYNEQFF.

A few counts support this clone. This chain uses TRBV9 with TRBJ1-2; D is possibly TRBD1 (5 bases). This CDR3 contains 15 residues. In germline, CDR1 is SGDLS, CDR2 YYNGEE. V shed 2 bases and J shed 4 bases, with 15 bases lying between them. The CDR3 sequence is CASSVSGTAVYGYTF. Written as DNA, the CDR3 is TGTGCCAGCAGCGTGTCCGGGACCGCCGTCTATGGCTACACCTTC.

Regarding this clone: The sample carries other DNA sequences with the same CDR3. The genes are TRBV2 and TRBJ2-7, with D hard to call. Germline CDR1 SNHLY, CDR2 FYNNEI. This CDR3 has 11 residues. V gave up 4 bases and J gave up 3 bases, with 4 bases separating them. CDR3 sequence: CASSGSYEQYF. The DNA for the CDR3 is TGTGCCAGCAGTGGGAGCTACGAGCAGTACTTC.

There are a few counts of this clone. The CDR3 region is CASSLGSPTAGELFF. CDR3 bases: TGTGCCAGCAGTTTAGGGTCCCCCACGGCGGGGGAGCTGTTTTTT. The J gene is TRBJ2-2, the V gene TRBV27, with unresolved D. V was pared by 2 bases and J by 8 bases, with 15 bases between. The CDR3 totals 15 residues. Germline V CDR1 and CDR2: MNHEY, SMNVEV (reference sequence).

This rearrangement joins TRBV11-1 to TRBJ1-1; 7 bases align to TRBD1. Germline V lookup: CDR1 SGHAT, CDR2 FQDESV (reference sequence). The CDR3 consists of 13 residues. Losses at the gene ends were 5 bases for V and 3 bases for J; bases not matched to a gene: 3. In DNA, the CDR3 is TGTGCCAGCAGCACCGACAGGGACACTGAAGCTTTCTTT. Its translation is CASSTDRDTEAFF.

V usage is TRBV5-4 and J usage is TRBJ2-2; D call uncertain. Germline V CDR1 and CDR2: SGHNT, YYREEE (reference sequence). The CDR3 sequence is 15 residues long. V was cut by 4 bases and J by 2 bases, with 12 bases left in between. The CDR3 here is CASSADGRNTGELFF. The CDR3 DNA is TGTGCCAGCAGCGCGGACGGAAGAAACACCGGGGAGCTGTTTTTT.

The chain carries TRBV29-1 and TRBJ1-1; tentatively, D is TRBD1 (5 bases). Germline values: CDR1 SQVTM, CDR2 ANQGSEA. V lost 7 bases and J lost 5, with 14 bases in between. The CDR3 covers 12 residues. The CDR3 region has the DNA TGCAGCGCAAGCAGGGAGAGGACTGAAGCTTTCTTT. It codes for CSASRERTEAFF.

This CDR3 reads CASGGTGVPQETQYF. The CDR3, as DNA: TGTGCCAGCGGCGGGACAGGGGTACCTCAAGAGACCCAGTACTTC. J is TRBJ2-5 and V is TRBV6-1; 10 bases fit TRBD1. V lost 8 bases to trimming and J lost 2 bases; unmatched junction nucleotides: 8. Germline lookup yields CDR1 MNHNS and CDR2 SASEGT. CDR3 length: 15 amino acids.

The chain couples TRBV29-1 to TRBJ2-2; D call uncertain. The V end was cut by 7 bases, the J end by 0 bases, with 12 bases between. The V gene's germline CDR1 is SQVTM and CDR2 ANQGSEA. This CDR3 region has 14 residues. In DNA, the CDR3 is TGCAGCGGTACGGGCCAGTCGAACACCGGGGAGCTGTTTTTT. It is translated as CSGTGQSNTGELFF.

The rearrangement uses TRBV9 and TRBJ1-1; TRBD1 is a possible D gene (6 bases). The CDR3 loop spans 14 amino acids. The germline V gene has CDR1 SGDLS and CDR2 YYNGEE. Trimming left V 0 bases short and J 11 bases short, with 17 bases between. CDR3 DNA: TGTGCCAGCAGCGTAGACGATCGGGGACAAACCGCTTTCTTT. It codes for CASSVDDRGQTAFF. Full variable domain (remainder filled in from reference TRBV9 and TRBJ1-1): DSGVTQTPKHLITATGQRVTLRCSPRSGDLSVYWYQQSLDQGLQFLIQYYNGEERAKGNILERFSAQQFPDLHSELNLSSLELGDSALYFCASSVDDRGQTAFFGQGTRLTVV.

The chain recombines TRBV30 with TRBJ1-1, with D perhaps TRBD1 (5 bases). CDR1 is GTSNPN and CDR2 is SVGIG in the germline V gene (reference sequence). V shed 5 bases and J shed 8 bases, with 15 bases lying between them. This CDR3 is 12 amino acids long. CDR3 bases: TGTGCCTGGTCCCGAAGGGGCGGAGAAGCTTTCTTT. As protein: CAWSRRGGEAFF. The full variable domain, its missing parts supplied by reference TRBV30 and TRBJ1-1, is SQTIHQWPATLVQPVGSPLSLECTVEGTSNPNLYWYRQAAGRGLQLLFYSVGIGQISSEVPQNLSASRPQDRQFILSSKKLLLSDSGFYLCAWSRRGGEAFFGQGTRLTVV.

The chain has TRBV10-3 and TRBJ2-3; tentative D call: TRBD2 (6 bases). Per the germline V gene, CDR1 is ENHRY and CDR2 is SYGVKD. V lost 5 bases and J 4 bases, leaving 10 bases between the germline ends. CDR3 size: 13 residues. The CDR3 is CAISLGGSDTQYF. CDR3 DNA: TGTGCCATCAGTCTGGGGGGTTCAGATACGCAGTATTTT.